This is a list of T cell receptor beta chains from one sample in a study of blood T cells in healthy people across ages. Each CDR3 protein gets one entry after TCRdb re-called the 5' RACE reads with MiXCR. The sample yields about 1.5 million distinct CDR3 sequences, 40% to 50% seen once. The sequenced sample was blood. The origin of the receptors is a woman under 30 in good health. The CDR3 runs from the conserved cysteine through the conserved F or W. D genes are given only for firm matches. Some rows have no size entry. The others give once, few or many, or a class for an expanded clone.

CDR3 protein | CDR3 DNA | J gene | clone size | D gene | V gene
CASSYSPGQGTQYF | TGTGCCAGCAGTTACTCTCCGGGACAGGGGACGCAGTACTTC | TRBJ2-5 | NA | TRBD1 | TRBV6-5
CASKTVNNSPLHF | TGTGCCAGCAAGACGGTTAATAATTCACCCCTCCACTTT | TRBJ1-6 | NA | NA | TRBV2
CATRRAGVRTDTQYF | TGTGCCACCAGGAGAGCGGGAGTGCGCACAGATACGCAGTATTTT | TRBJ2-3 | NA | TRBD2 | TRBV15
CSVETQGSNTEAFF | TGCAGCGTTGAGACACAGGGATCCAACACTGAAGCTTTCTTT | TRBJ1-1 | few | NA | TRBV29-1
CSAGGGSNEQFF | TGCAGTGCGGGCGGGGGGTCGAATGAGCAGTTCTTC | TRBJ2-1 | few | TRBD2 | TRBV20-1
CASSLNPRGGTDTQYF | TGTGCCAGCAGTTTAAACCCGAGAGGGGGGACGGATACGCAGTATTTT | TRBJ2-3 | NA | NA | TRBV12-3/TRBV12-4
CATNREGNQPQHF | TGTGCCACCAACAGGGAGGGCAATCAGCCCCAGCATTTT | TRBJ1-5 | NA | NA | TRBV6-6
CASSQSRGTWGLSNTEAFF | TGCGCCAGCAGCCAATCGAGAGGAACCTGGGGCTTATCGAACACTGAAGCTTTCTTT | TRBJ1-1 | few | NA | TRBV4-1
CASTTSGYEQYF | TGTGCGAGCACGACTAGCGGATACGAGCAGTACTTC | TRBJ2-7 | few | TRBD2 | TRBV2
CASSLTLTSGRALVDEQFF | TGTGCCAGCAGCCTGACTTTGACTAGCGGGAGGGCCTTGGTCGATGAGCAGTTCTTC | TRBJ2-1 | once | TRBD2 | TRBV4-2
CATEIGTAQETQYF | TGTGCCACAGAAATAGGGACAGCTCAAGAGACCCAGTACTTC | TRBJ2-5 | NA | TRBD1 | TRBV2
CACRSTPSYEQYF | TGTGCCTGTAGATCGACTCCCTCCTACGAGCAGTACTTC | TRBJ2-7 | NA | NA | TRBV19
CSVEGVVAYGYTF | TGCAGCGTTGAAGGAGTGGTGGCCTATGGCTACACCTTC | TRBJ1-2 | NA | NA | TRBV29-1
CASTPYPGNEQFF | TGTGCCAGCACCCCTTACCCGGGGAATGAGCAGTTCTTC | TRBJ2-1 | few | NA | TRBV12-3/TRBV12-4
CSAREALALEQYF | TGCAGTGCTAGAGAAGCTTTGGCCCTCGAGCAGTACTTC | TRBJ2-7 | NA | NA | TRBV20-1
CSARVAGGITTNAQYF | TGCAGTGCTAGAGTAGCGGGGGGCATAACAACCAATGCGCAGTACTTC | TRBJ2-7 | once | TRBD2 | TRBV20-1
CASSKEGVSYEQYF | TGTGCCAGCAGCAAAGAGGGGGTGTCCTACGAGCAGTACTTC | TRBJ2-7 | NA | NA | TRBV21-1
CASSADEQYF | TGTGCCAGCAGTGCGGACGAGCAGTACTTC | TRBJ2-7 | few | NA | TRBV6-6
CASRVGMNEQFF | TGTGCCAGCCGTGTAGGGATGAATGAGCAGTTCTTC | TRBJ2-1 | few | NA | TRBV7-2
CATSRPGLAVPEQFF | TGTGCCACCAGCAGACCGGGACTAGCCGTTCCTGAGCAGTTCTTC | TRBJ2-1 | NA | TRBD2 | TRBV15
CASSPSGTQYF | TGTGCCAGCAGCCCCTCCGGTACGCAGTATTTT | TRBJ2-3 | many | NA | TRBV11-2
CASSQPGTSGSYNEQFF | TGTGCCAGCAGCCAGCCCGGGACTAGCGGCTCCTACAATGAGCAGTTCTTC | TRBJ2-1 | NA | TRBD2 | TRBV14
CASSSRASEKLFF | TGTGCCAGCAGCAGCCGGGCGAGTGAAAAACTGTTTTTT | TRBJ1-4 | NA | NA | TRBV7-2
CASREQGEGNTIYF | TGTGCCAGCAGGGAACAGGGAGAGGGAAACACCATATATTTT | TRBJ1-3 | NA | NA | TRBV2
CASSLDWKNIQYF | TGCGCCAGCAGCTTGGACTGGAAAAACATTCAGTACTTC | TRBJ2-4 | NA | NA | TRBV5-1
CASGQNNQPQHF | TGTGCCAGCGGACAGAACAATCAGCCCCAGCATTTT | TRBJ1-5 | few | NA | TRBV25-1
CASITGGSSSYEQYF | TGTGCCAGCATCACGGGGGGCTCTAGCTCCTACGAGCAGTACTTC | TRBJ2-7 | NA | NA | TRBV7-2
CSARGLAGGPNSYEQYF | TGCAGTGCTAGAGGACTAGCGGGGGGCCCAAACTCCTACGAGCAGTACTTC | TRBJ2-7 | NA | TRBD2 | TRBV20-1
CATSDAASGSYEQFF | TGTGCCACCAGTGATGCGGCTAGCGGGAGTTATGAGCAGTTCTTC | TRBJ2-1 | NA | TRBD2 | TRBV24-1
CASSENQEGNQPQHF | TGCGCCAGCAGCGAAAACCAGGAAGGGAATCAGCCCCAGCATTTT | TRBJ1-5 | many | NA | TRBV4-1
CSAKGAGQGASYGYTF | TGCAGTGCAAAAGGAGCCGGACAGGGTGCGTCTTACGGCTACACCTTC | TRBJ1-2 | NA | TRBD1 | TRBV20-1
CASSRLAYTSTDTQYF | TGTGCCAGCAGCCGGCTAGCGTATACTAGCACAGATACGCAGTATTTT | TRBJ2-3 | few | NA | TRBV7-6
CASTRTGTDFGANVLTF | TGTGCCAGCACCCGGACAGGGACCGATTTCGGGGCCAACGTCCTGACTTTC | TRBJ2-6 | NA | TRBD1 | TRBV5-6
CASSLGQGYQPQHF | TGTGCCAGCAGTCTCGGACAGGGCTATCAGCCCCAGCATTTT | TRBJ1-5 | many | TRBD1 | TRBV12-3/TRBV12-4
CASTRGGSRAYEQYF | TGTGCCAGCACGAGGGGCGGGAGTAGGGCCTACGAGCAGTACTTC | TRBJ2-7 | NA | TRBD2 | TRBV3-1
CASSPTRADPNQPQHF | TGTGCCAGCTCACCCACGAGGGCAGACCCCAATCAGCCCCAGCATTTT | TRBJ1-5 | few | NA | TRBV18
CSAQGEAGGRETQYF | TGCAGTGCGCAAGGAGAAGCGGGGGGGAGGGAGACCCAGTACTTC | TRBJ2-5 | NA | TRBD2 | TRBV20-1
CATSDGQSPSYGYTF | TGTGCCACCAGTGATGGGCAGAGTCCTTCCTATGGCTACACCTTC | TRBJ1-2 | NA | NA | TRBV24-1
CASSAVTGTVHNEQFF | TGTGCCAGCAGTGCAGTCACCGGGACAGTTCACAATGAGCAGTTCTTC | TRBJ2-1 | NA | TRBD1 | TRBV6-1
CASGSSGSTDTQYF | TGTGCCAGCGGTTCTAGCGGTAGCACAGATACGCAGTATTTT | TRBJ2-3 | NA | TRBD2 | TRBV7-2
CASSYSVQTDPRYEQYF | TGTGCCAGCAGTTACTCGGTCCAGACAGATCCGCGGTACGAGCAGTACTTC | TRBJ2-7 | NA | NA | TRBV6-5
CASSLLGQSNTEAFF | TGTGCCAGCAGTTTATTGGGACAGTCGAACACTGAAGCTTTCTTT | TRBJ1-1 | NA | TRBD1 | TRBV27
CASSPVEGNEQYF | TGTGCCAGCAGCCCCGTGGAGGGGAATGAGCAGTACTTC | TRBJ2-7 | few | NA | TRBV7-9
CASSFTGGAFYGYTF | TGTGCCAGCAGTTTCACAGGGGGCGCATTCTATGGCTACACCTTC | TRBJ1-2 | NA | TRBD1 | TRBV27
CASSQGGGGASNEQYF | TGTGCCAGCAGCCAAGGTGGTGGGGGGGCCTCGAATGAGCAGTACTTC | TRBJ2-5 | once | NA | TRBV3-1
CASSEGGRNEQYF | TGCGCCAGCAGCGAGGGAGGGAGGAACGAGCAGTACTTC | TRBJ2-7 | few | TRBD2 | TRBV5-1
CASSLFPGGLTDTQYF | TGCGCCAGCAGCTTGTTTCCGGGAGGGCTAACAGATACGCAGTATTTT | TRBJ2-3 | NA | TRBD2 | TRBV5-1
CASSQDVLAAYNEQYF | TGCGCCAGCAGCCAAGATGTGCTAGCTGCTTACAATGAGCAGTACTTC | TRBJ2-7 | NA | NA | TRBV4-1
CSVVGTAYEQYF | TGCAGCGTTGTCGGGACAGCCTACGAGCAGTACTTC | TRBJ2-7 | many | TRBD1 | TRBV29-1
CSAVGLGGEETQYF | TGCAGCGCCGTCGGGCTGGGCGGGGAAGAGACCCAGTACTTC | TRBJ2-5 | NA | NA | TRBV29-1
CASGLGRQGISMANTEAFF | TGTGCTAGTGGTTTGGGAAGACAGGGGATAAGCATGGCGAACACTGAAGCTTTCTTT | TRBJ1-1 | NA | TRBD1 | TRBV12-5
CASRGTSGSVVEQYF | TGTGCCAGCAGGGGGACTAGCGGGAGTGTAGTCGAGCAGTACTTC | TRBJ2-7 | few | TRBD2 | TRBV6-6
CASNLAGGNNEQYF | TGTGCCAGCAACCTAGCGGGCGGAAACAATGAGCAGTACTTC | TRBJ2-7 | NA | TRBD2 | TRBV6-6